This TCR beta chain was profiled in a study of monozygotic twins with inflammatory bowel disease (dated by TCRdb to the late 2010s). With regard to the full study: The complete study included about 28 monozygotic twin pairs: 19 IBD-discordant Danish pairs and nine German pairs, of which four were IBD-concordant and five were IBD-discordant. Disease-associated traits were sought mainly through comparisons between IBD patients and their genetically identical healthy co-twins within discordant pairs. Each individual had, on average, about 151 000 unique TCRalpha sequences and 181 000 unique TCRbeta sequences available for analysis. The paper as a whole reports these results and caveats: No difference in repertoire similarity was observed between concordant and discordant twins, possibly owing to limited statistical power. The analysis was unable to tell apart different T cell subtypes. Compared with healthy twins, IBD patients shared fewer clonotypes with other individuals, and the difference was most pronounced in patients with signs of disease activity. The results gave no support for a single strong signal or clonotype linked to IBD. Measured by the inverse Simpson index, TCRbeta repertoire diversity was lower in IBD patients than in their healthy co-twins. Differing immunosuppressive treatments among patients may have added background noise and inter-individual variability to the repertoires.

Of note for this clonotype: Its cognate antigen has yet to be identified.

The protocol used for the library was 5' RACE. Each TCR library was prepared from about 4,000 ng of total RNA. For each sample, cDNA synthesis was carried out in eight separate reactions using SMARTScribe reverse transcriptase. During cDNA synthesis, template switching introduced unique molecular identifiers that contained a 6-nucleotide sample barcode. TCRalpha and TCRbeta cDNA was amplified by two nested PCRs of approximately 17 and 9 cycles, with bead purification after each PCR. Before amplification, the cDNA was treated with uracil DNA-glycosylase and purified using the QIAquick PCR purification kit. In the second PCR, Illumina TruSeq-compatible adapters and sample-specific barcodes were added. TapeStation and Qubit were used to check library quality and concentration, and 4 to 6 ng of each library went into the pool. Pooled libraries were sequenced on an Illumina HiSeq2500 single-index Rapid Run with 2 x 100 bp reads and custom sequencing primers. In the original analysis: MiGEC version 1.2.6 was used for UMI-based consensus assembly to correct PCR and sequencing errors. MiXCR version 2.1.1 was used to carry out V(D)J alignment, clonotype assembly and CDR3 extraction. To normalise gene usage, clonotype sharing and MAIT/NKT TCR abundance, the top 1000, 10 000 and 20 000 clonotypes in each sample were analysed. Diversity was computed as the inverse Simpson index with the vegan R package after downsampling to 27 000 UMIs. Statistical testing used paired Mann-Whitney U tests on the discordant twin pairs and applied Benjamini-Hochberg correction for multiple testing. TCRdb reprocessed the reads into one record per CDR3 protein sequence, lacking DNA. It is TCRdb's table, rather than the study itself, that gives the V and J calls and clone size. Per the sample table, the count is about 330,000 distinct CDR3 sequences. Around 2% of the sample rests with the top ten.

From each donor, an approximately 2.5 ml peripheral blood sample was drawn into PAXgene tubes and stored at -80 degrees C. Without any T cell sorting, total RNA was extracted from whole blood using the PAXgene blood miRNA kit on an automated QIAcube. Peripheral blood from monozygotic twin pairs, either concordant or discordant for inflammatory bowel disease, underwent deep TCRalpha and TCRbeta repertoire profiling that used unique molecular barcoding. Smoking habits were recorded for all twin pairs, and each individual was classified as a current, former or never smoker. The TCR originated in a human donor with ulcerative colitis or Crohn's disease, or a healthy co-twin of an affected twin (not recorded which). The sequenced sample consisted of blood.

The CDR3 protein: CASSVSEELIDDEQFF. This receptor chain uses TRBV27 and TRBJ2-1; TCRdb outputs TRBD2, but without DNA this stays unchecked. The CDR3, cysteine through phenylalanine, is 16 amino acids long. No DNA sequence is on record. From the germline V gene (reference sequence), CDR1 is MNHEY and CDR2 is SMNVEV.